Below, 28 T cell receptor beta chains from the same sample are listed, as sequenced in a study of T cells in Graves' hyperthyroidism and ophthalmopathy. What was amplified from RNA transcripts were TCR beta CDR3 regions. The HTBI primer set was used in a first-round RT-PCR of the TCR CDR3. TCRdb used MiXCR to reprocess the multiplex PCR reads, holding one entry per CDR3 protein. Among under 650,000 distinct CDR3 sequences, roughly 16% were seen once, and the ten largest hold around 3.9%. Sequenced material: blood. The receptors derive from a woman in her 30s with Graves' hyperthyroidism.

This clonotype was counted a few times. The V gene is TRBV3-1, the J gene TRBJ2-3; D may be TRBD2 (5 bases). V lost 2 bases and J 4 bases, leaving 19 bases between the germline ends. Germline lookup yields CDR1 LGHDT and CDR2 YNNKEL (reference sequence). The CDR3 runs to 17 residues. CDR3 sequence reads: CASSQNWNGMAPDTQYF. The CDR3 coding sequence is TGTGCCAGCAGCCAAAATTGGAACGGGATGGCCCCAGATACGCAGTATTTT.

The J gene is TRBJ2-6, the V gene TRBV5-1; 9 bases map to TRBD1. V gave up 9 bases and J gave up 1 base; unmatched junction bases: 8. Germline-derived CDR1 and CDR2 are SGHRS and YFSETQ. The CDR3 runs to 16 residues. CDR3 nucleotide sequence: TGCGCCAACACCGGGACAGGGAAATCTGGGGCCAACGTCCTGACTTTC. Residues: CANTGTGKSGANVLTF.

Here the CDR3 reads CSAKGYTF. DNA of the CDR3: TGCAGTGCCAAAGGCTACACCTTC. This chain joins TRBV20-1 and TRBJ1-2; no firm D call. Looked up from germline, CDR1 is DFQATT and CDR2 is SNEGSKA (reference sequence). This CDR3 has 8 residues. V was shortened by 6 bases and J by 8 bases, with 4 bases between the two germline ends.

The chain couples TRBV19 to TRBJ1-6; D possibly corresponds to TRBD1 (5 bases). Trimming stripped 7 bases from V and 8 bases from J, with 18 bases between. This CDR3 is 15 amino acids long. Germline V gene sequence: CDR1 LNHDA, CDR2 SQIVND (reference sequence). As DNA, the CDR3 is TGTGCCAGTACCACGAGGGGCGTCATGGATTCACCCCTCCACTTT. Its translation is CASTTRGVMDSPLHF.

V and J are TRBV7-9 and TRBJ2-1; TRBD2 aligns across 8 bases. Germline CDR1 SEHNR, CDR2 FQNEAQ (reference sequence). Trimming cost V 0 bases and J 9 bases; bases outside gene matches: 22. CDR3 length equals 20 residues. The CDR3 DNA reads TGTGCCAGCAGCTTAGCGGGGGCTAGCCGTACTATAGCGGGATGGCTTGAGCAGTTCTTC. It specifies CASSLAGASRTIAGWLEQFF.

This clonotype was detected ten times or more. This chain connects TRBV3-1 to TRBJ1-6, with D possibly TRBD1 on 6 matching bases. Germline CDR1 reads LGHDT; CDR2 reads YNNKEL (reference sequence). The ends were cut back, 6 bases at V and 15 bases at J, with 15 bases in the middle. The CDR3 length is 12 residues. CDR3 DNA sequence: TGTGCCAGCAGTCTGACGGACAGCCGCCTCCACTTT. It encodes CASSLTDSRLHF.

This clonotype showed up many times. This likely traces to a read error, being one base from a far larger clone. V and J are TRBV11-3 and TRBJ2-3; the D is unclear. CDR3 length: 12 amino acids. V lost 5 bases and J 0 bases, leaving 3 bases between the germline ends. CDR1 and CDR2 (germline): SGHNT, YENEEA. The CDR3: CASSHSTDTQYF. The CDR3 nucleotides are TGTGCCAGCAGCCATAGCACAGATACGCAGTATTTT.

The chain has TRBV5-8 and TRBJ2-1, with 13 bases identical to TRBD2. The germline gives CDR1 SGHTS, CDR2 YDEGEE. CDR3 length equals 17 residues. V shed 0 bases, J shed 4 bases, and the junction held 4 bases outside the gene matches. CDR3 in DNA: TGTGCCAGCAGCTTGGGCGGGACTAGCGGGACGTACAATGAGCAGTTCTTC. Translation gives CASSLGGTSGTYNEQFF.

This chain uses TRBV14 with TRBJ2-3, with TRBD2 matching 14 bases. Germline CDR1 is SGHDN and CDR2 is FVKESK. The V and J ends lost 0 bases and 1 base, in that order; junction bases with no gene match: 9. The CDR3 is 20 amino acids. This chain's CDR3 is CASSQEPGLAGERGTDTQYF. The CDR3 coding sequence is TGTGCCAGCAGCCAAGAACCGGGACTAGCGGGAGAACGGGGCACAGATACGCAGTATTTT.

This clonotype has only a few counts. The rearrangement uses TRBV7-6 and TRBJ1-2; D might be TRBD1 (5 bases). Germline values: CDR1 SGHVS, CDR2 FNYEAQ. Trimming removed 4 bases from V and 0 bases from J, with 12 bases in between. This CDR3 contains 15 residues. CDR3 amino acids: CASSSGHRANYGYTF. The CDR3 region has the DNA TGTGCCAGCAGCTCAGGACACAGAGCTAACTATGGCTACACCTTC.

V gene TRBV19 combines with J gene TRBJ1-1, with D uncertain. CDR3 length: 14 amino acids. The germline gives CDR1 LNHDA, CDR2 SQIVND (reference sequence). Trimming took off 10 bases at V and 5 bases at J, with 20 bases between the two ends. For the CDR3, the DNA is TGTGCCACCAAGATTTCAGTGGGAGGGACTGAAGCTTTCTTT. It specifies CATKISVGGTEAFF.

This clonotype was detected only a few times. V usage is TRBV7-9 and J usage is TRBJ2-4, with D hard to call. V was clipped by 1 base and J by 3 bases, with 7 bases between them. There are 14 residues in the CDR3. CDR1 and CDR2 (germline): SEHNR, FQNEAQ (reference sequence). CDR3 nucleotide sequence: TGTGCCAGCAGCTTAGGGTCGGGCAAAAACATTCAGTACTTC. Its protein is CASSLGSGKNIQYF.

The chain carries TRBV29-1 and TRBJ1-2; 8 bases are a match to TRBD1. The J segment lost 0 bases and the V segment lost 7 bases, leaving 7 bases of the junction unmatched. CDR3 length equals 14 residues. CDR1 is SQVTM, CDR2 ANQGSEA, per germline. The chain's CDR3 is CSGGQGSANYGYTF. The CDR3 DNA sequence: TGCAGCGGTGGACAGGGAAGTGCTAACTATGGCTACACCTTC.

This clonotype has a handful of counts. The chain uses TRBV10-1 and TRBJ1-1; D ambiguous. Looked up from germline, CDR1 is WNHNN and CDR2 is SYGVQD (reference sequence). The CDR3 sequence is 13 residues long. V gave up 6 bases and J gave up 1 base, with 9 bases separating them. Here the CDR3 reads CASRVGQNTEAFF. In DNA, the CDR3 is TGCGCCAGCAGGGTGGGTCAGAACACTGAAGCTTTCTTT.

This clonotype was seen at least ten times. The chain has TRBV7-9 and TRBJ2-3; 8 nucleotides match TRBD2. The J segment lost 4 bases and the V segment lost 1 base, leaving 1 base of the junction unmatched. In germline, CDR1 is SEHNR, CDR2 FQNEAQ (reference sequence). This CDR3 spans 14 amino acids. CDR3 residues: CASSLGLASDTQYF. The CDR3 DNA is TGTGCCAGCAGCTTAGGACTAGCGTCAGATACGCAGTATTTT. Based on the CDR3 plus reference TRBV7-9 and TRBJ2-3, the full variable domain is DTGVSQNPRHKITKRGQNVTFRCDPISEHNRLYWYRQTLGQGPEFLTYFQNEAQLEKSRLLSDRFSAERPKGSFSTLEIQRTEQGDSAMYLCASSLGLASDTQYFGPGTRLTVL.

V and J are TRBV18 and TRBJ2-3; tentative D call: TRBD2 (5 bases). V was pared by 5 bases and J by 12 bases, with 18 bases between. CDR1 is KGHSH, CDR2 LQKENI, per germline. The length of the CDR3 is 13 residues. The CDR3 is CASSADVARTQYF. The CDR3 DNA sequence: TGTGCCAGCTCAGCTGACGTAGCGCGTACTCAGTATTTT.

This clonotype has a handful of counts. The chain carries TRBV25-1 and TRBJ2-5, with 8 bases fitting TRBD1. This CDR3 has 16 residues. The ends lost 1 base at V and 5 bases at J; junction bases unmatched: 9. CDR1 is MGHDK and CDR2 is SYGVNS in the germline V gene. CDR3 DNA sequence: TGTGCCAGCAGTGAATCCGGCAGGGGGCTGAGCGAGACCCAGTACTTC. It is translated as CASSESGRGLSETQYF.

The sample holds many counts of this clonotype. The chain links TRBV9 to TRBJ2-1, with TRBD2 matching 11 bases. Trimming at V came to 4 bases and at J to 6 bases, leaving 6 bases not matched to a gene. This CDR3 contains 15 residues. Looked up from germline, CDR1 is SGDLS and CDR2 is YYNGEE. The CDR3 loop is CASSLAGGMGNEQFF. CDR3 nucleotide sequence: TGTGCCAGCAGCTTAGCGGGAGGGATGGGCAATGAGCAGTTCTTC.

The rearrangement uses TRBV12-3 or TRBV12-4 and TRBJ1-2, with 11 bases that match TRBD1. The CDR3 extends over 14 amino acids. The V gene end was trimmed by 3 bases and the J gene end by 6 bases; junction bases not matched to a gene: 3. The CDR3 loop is CASSFGTGGDGYTF. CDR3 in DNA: TGTGCCAGCAGTTTTGGGACAGGGGGGGATGGCTACACCTTC.

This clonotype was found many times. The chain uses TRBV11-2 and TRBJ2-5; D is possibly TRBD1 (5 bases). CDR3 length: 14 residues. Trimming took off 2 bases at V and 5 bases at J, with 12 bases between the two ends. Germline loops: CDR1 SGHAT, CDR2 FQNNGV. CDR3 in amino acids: CASSLTAGMETQYF. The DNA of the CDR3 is TGTGCCAGCAGCTTAACCGCAGGGATGGAGACCCAGTACTTC.

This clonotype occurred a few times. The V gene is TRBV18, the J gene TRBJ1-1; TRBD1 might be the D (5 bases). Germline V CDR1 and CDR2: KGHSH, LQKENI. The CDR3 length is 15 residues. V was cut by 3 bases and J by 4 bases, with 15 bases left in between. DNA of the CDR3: TGTGCCAGCTCACCCCTCGGGGTTAGGGGCACTGAAGCTTTCTTT. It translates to CASSPLGVRGTEAFF.

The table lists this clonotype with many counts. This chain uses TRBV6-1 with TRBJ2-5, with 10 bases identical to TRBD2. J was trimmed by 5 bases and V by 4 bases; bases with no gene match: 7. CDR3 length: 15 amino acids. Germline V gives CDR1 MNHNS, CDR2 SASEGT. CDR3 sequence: CASSGLAGVGETQYF. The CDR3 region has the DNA TGTGCCAGCAGTGGGCTAGCGGGAGTAGGGGAGACCCAGTACTTC.

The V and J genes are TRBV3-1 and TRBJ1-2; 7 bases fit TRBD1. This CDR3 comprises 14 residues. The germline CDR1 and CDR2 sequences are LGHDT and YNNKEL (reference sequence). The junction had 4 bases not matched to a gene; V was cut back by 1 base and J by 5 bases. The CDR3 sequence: CASSQGRQGYGYTF. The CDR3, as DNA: TGTGCCAGCAGCCAAGGACGACAGGGTTATGGCTACACCTTC.

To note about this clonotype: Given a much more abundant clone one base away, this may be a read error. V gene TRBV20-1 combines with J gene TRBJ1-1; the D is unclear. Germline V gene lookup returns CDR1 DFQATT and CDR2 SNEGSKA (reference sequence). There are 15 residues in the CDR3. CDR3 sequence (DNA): TGCAGTGCTAGAGATGGTCGACCGATAAACACTGTAGCTTTCTTT. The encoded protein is CSARDGRPINTVAFF.

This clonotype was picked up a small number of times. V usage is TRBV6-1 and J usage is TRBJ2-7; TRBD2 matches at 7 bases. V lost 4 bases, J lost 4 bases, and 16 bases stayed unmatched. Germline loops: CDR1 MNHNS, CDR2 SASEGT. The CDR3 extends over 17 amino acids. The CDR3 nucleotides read TGTGCCAGCAGTGGTAGGGGAGCGCGGGAGACCTCGTACGAGCAGTACTTC. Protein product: CASSGRGARETSYEQYF.

The DNA of the CDR3 is TGCAGCGTTGGCGGGGGGAACACCGGGGAGCTGTTTTTT. Residues: CSVGGGNTGELFF. V usage is TRBV29-1 and J usage is TRBJ2-2; 7 nucleotides align to TRBD2. Germline trimming cut 4 bases from V and 1 base from J; bases unmatched to any gene: 0. Germline V gene sequence: CDR1 SQVTM, CDR2 ANQGSEA. The CDR3 is 13 residues long.

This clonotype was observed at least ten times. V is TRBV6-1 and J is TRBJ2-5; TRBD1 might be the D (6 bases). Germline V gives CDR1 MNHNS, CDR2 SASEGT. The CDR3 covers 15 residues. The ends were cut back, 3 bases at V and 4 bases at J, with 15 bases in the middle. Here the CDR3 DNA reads TGTGCCAGCAGTGAGACAGGTGGTGGGGGAGAGACCCAGTACTTC. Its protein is CASSETGGGGETQYF.

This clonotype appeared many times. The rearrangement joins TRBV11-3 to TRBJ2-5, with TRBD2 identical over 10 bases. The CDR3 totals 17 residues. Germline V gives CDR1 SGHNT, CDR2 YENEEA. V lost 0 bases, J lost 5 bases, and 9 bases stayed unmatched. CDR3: CASSLDRASGSAETQYF. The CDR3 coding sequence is TGTGCCAGCAGCTTAGATCGGGCTAGCGGGAGTGCGGAGACCCAGTACTTC.